This record looks at one T cell receptor (beta chain) sequence and its context. Antigen specificity is unknown. V shed 6 bases, J shed 2 bases, and the junction held 5 bases outside the gene matches. Germline CDR1 and CDR2: SQVTM and ANQGSEA. The CDR3 is 13 amino acids. These data belong to a study of T cell repertoires in urothelial bladder cancer. Here immunoSEQ multiplex PCR was the method, and the copy in TCRdb shows in-frame clones only, minus some. In the table there are roughly 1,300 clones, approximately 70% of which are singletons. Broader study findings: In carcinoma specimens, a single clone made up to roughly 17% of infiltrating lymphocytes. Median T cells were roughly 5,500 in carcinoma and approximately 25,000 in benign specimens. Benign specimens had a median around 12% infiltrating lymphocyte percentage.

Sequenced material: tumor-infiltrating cells from bladder cancer. V gene TRBV29-1 combines with J gene TRBJ2-3, with 7 positions matching TRBD2. This TCR came from a human donor with urothelial carcinoma. The chain's CDR3 is CSVTSDLTDTQYF. CDR3 DNA: TGCAGCGTCACTAGCGACCTCACAGATACGCAGTATTTT.